This TCR beta chain comes out of a study of blood T cell repertoires in COVID-19. At the level of the study: Collection of acute and convalescent COVID-19 samples took place in the United States, Italy and Spain. The cDNA or gDNA used as material had been derived from T cells, B-cell-depleted T cells, or PBMCs.

Germline assignment: CDR1 SGHVS and CDR2 FQNEAQ. Between the trimmed V and J ends, which lost 3 bases and 1 base, there was a span of 18 bases. CDR3 length: 17 amino acids. Per the study methods: Reference gene primer amplification in the assay estimated nucleated cell counts. Some clones are missing from TCRdb's copy, which holds only in-frame ones; the method was immunoSEQ multiplex PCR. For V, J and clone size, that table is used; D and trimming come from the DNA. There are 250,000 or so clones in the sample; roughly four fifths occur only once, and around 4.7% lies in the top ten. Only one count was recorded for this clone.

This sequence originates from a woman between 65 and 79 years old with acute or convalescent COVID-19. The J gene is TRBJ1-2, the V gene TRBV7-8; possibly TRBD1 for D (5 bases). Sample: peripheral blood. The DNA for the CDR3 is TGTGCCAGCAGCTTCTCCCGACAGAGCTACCTTAACTATGGCTACACCTTC. Translating it yields CASSFSRQSYLNYGYTF.